Listed below are T cell receptor beta chains from one sample, sequenced in a study of blood T cell repertoires in COVID-19. Method: immunoSEQ multiplex PCR; TCRdb's copy keeps in-frame clones and lacks some. The sample has around 81,000 clones, approximately 78% seen once; the top ten hold approximately 7.3%. Sequences were obtained from peripheral blood. The source of these receptors is a human donor in a cohort sampled during active COVID-19. Each CDR3 is given with its conserved first and last residue. A D gene is named only where the DNA matches it firmly. Size tells how often a clone was seen (once, few, many) or the class of an expanded clone, and some rows leave it out.

abundance	j_gene	v_gene	d_gene	CDR3nt	CDR3aa
.	TRBJ2-2	TRBV11-3	.	TGTGCCAGCAGCCCAACTCCCATCGGCAGGGATAGCGGGGAGCTGTTTTTT	CASSPTPIGRDSGELFF
.	TRBJ1-2	TRBV10-3	.	TGTGCCATCAGTGTCGAGGGTGAGGGGGTTGGCGGCTACACCTTC	CAISVEGEGVGGYTF
.	TRBJ2-1	TRBV7-8	TRBD2	TGTGCCAGCAGCCCGCTTCTAGCGGGGGGGTACAATGAGCAGTTCTTC	CASSPLLAGGYNEQFF
.	TRBJ2-7	TRBV6-5	.	TGTGCCAGCAGAATCAATCCCACAGGGTCCTACGAGCAGTACTTC	CASRINPTGSYEQYF
.	TRBJ1-1	TRBV4-1	TRBD1	TGCGCCAGCAGTCACGACAGGGAGATGAACACTGAAGCTTTCTTT	CASSHDREMNTEAFF
.	TRBJ1-5	TRBV5-8	.	TGTGCCAGCAGCCGTATCCGGGACACCTCTCGTCAGCCCCAGCATTTT	CASSRIRDTSRQPQHF
.	TRBJ2-2	TRBV7-8	TRBD1	TGTGCCAGCAGCGCGCGGGACAGGGAGACCGGGGAGCTGTTTTTT	CASSARDRETGELFF
.	TRBJ2-1	TRBV6-5	TRBD1	TGTGCCAGCAGGGCGACAGGGGCCAACTCCCATGAGCAGTTCTTC	CASRATGANSHEQFF
.	TRBJ2-3	TRBV5-4	TRBD2	TGTGCCCCCTCCTGGGGGGCTAGCGGGGGGGCGAGCGCAGATACGCAGTATTTT	CAPSWGASGGASADTQYF
.	TRBJ2-7	TRBV3-1/TRBV3-2	TRBD1	TGTGCCAGCAGCTTTCTTCCCCCGGGACAGAGTTACGAGCAGTACTTC	CASSFLPPGQSYEQYF
once	TRBJ1-5	TRBV4-1	.	TGCGCCAGCAGCCAAGATAGTAGGAGGGGCAGTCAGCCCCAGCATTTT	CASSQDSRRGSQPQHF
.	TRBJ2-5	TRBV6-5	.	TGTGCCAGCACCGGAGGAACAGCGAAGGCGGAGACCCAGTACTTC	CASTGGTAKAETQYF
few	TRBJ2-7	TRBV30	TRBD1	TGTGCCTGGAGTCTAGGACAGGCTAGCTCCTACGAGCAGTACTTC	CAWSLGQASSYEQYF